This TCR beta chain was captured in a study of early T cells in non-severe SARS-CoV-2 infection (TCRdb year 2021). General notes on the study: Because TCR sequencing relied on bulk RNA taken from unsorted whole blood, pairing of alpha and beta chains was not possible. Study-wide findings and limitations: VDJdb matching was skewed toward anti-spike CD8 responses and likely underestimated virus-specific expansions, missing private and CD4 specificities.

The CDR3 runs 12 amino acids, cysteine and phenylalanine included. Of the read, only the CDR3 DNA is kept; its 36 bases are in frame from base 1. CDR1 and CDR2 are drawn from the germline V gene (reference sequence): WNHNN, SYGVQD. Cut back by 1 base and 6 bases, the V and J ends lie 4 bases apart. A case-control design nested within a healthcare worker cohort in London, UK, was used, with weekly nasopharyngeal swab PCR tests and blood sampling performed. Healthcare workers were recruited between 23 and 31 March 2020, during the week of the UK lockdown, and were followed weekly for up to about 15 weeks. Receptor amplification or capture employed 5' RACE. The instrument was a NextSeq 500. The TCR library protocol attached unique molecular identifiers to individual cDNA molecules to correct for sequencing error and PCR bias. Both TCR alpha and beta chains were sequenced, and tight co-correlation was observed between alpha and beta sequence abundances in each sample. The study's processing was this. Decombinator V4 was used to perform V gene, J gene and CDR3 annotation of TCR sequences. Expanded TCRs were defined as changing significantly between any two time points under a Poisson model with p below 0.0001. Abundances of TCRs were expressed as counts per million after normalisation to the total number of TCRs sequenced in each sample. MAIT TCRs were defined by TRAV1-2 paired with TRAJ12, TRAJ20 or TRAJ33, and iNKT TCRs by TRAV10 paired with TRAJ18. VDJdb, accessed on 1 November 2021, was searched for TCRs annotated for CMV, EBV and SARS-CoV-2, and TCRs annotated for more than one antigen were excluded. TCRdb reprocessing: public reads trimmed at Q25 with fastp, clones called with MiXCR, in-frame beta chains kept. Each entry merges the rows of one CDR3 protein and shows their most common DNA and genes. TCRdb's processing, not the authors' own work, is the source of the V and J calls. The sample includes tens of thousands of distinct CDR3 sequences, with over 9.5% observed a single time. The ten biggest clones cover less than 10% of the sample.

Notes on this clonotype: What antigen it recognizes has not been identified. No base qualities exist here, and no much larger clone lies one base off it.

The rearrangement combines TRBV10-1 with TRBJ1-5, with the D gene uncertain. The TCR was taken from an adult who was a healthcare worker with PCR-confirmed SARS-CoV-2 infection or an uninfected control (not recorded which). Specimen: whole blood, collected at baseline. The encoded CDR3 is CASSEYGQPQHF. In nucleotide form, the sequence is TGCGCCAGCAGTGAGTACGGTCAGCCCCAGCATTTT.